The 30 T cell receptor beta chains given below trace back to one sample, sequenced in a study of T cell responses to AZD1222 COVID-19 vaccine. This table comes from immunoSEQ multiplex PCR, and its TCRdb copy is limited to in-frame clones, with some not included. This sample has about 130,000 clones, with 75% to 90% found just once. The sequencing here drew on peripheral blood, taken on day 0 of AZD1222 vaccination. The receptor set was obtained from an adult in good health.

The V call is TRBV11-3, the J call TRBJ2-5; 10 bases map to TRBD1. Germline assignment: CDR1 SGHNT and CDR2 YENEEA. The J segment lost 9 bases and the V segment lost 3 bases, leaving 4 bases of the junction unmatched. The CDR3 loop spans 13 amino acids. CDR3 DNA: TGTGCCAGCAGCTTTGGGACAGGGGACCCCCAGTACTTC. It is translated as CASSFGTGDPQYF.

The chain links TRBV6-2 or TRBV6-3 to TRBJ1-5; 7 nucleotides match TRBD1. The germline V gene encodes CDR1 MNHEY and CDR2 SVGEGT. This CDR3 region has 17 residues. Losses at the gene ends were 4 bases for V and 9 bases for J; bases not matched to a gene: 18. CDR3 protein: CASSFLIQGPRVRPQHF. The CDR3 DNA follows: TGTGCCAGCAGTTTTCTGATACAGGGGCCGCGTGTTAGGCCCCAGCATTTT.

This chain uses TRBV12-3 or TRBV12-4 with TRBJ1-5; D gene unclear. Trimming left V 4 bases short and J 4 bases short, with 5 bases between. This CDR3 region has 12 residues. CDR3 sequence: CASSSPNQPQHF. CDR3 bases: TGTGCCAGCAGTTCACCAAATCAGCCCCAGCATTTT.

This clone showed up just once. The rearrangement joins TRBV7-9 to TRBJ2-1; 7 positions agree with TRBD1. This CDR3 is 15 amino acids long. V shed 1 base, J shed 0 bases, and the junction held 0 bases outside the gene matches. Germline V gene lookup returns CDR1 SEHNR and CDR2 FQNEAQ (reference sequence). CDR3 DNA sequence: TGTGCCAGCAGCTTAGGGGACAGCTCCTACAATGAGCAGTTCTTC. It is translated as CASSLGDSSYNEQFF.

The count of this clone is one. The chain combines TRBV5-1 with TRBJ2-1; possibly TRBD1 for D (6 bases). V lost 1 base and J 3 bases, leaving 11 bases between the germline ends. The CDR3 runs to 15 residues. Germline V lookup: CDR1 SGHRS, CDR2 YFSETQ. CDR3 sequence: CASSLTGSRYNEQFF. The CDR3 DNA reads TGCGCCAGCAGCTTGACAGGGAGCCGCTACAATGAGCAGTTCTTC.

This sequence joins TRBV16 and TRBJ1-4; D gene ambiguous. The CDR3 extends over 16 amino acids. Germline V CDR1 and CDR2: KGHSY, FQNENV. V lost 0 bases, J lost 5 bases, and 13 bases lay in between. DNA of the CDR3: TGTGCCAGCAGCCAATCAATCACGGGGTACAATGAAAAACTGTTTTTT. Amino acid sequence: CASSQSITGYNEKLFF.

V usage is TRBV2 and J usage is TRBJ1-2, with a tentative D call TRBD1 (5 bases). Looked up from germline, CDR1 is SNHLY and CDR2 is FYNNEI. Trimming took 7 bases from V and 4 from J, leaving 22 bases between them. The CDR3 extends over 16 amino acids. CDR3: CASTSTRDASPYGYTF. CDR3 DNA sequence: TGTGCCAGCACCTCCACCCGGGACGCCTCTCCCTATGGCTACACCTTC.

This sequence joins TRBV11-2 and TRBJ1-2; D ambiguous. CDR3 length equals 15 residues. Germline V gene data show CDR1 as SGHAT and CDR2 as FQNNGV. V lost 3 bases, J lost 3 bases, and 14 bases lay in between. CDR3: CASSLASGGYYGYTF. CDR3 nucleotide sequence: TGTGCCAGCAGCTTGGCTTCGGGCGGATACTATGGCTACACCTTC.

This chain connects TRBV7-9 to TRBJ2-5, with 13 positions matching TRBD2. J was trimmed by 3 bases and V by 5 bases; bases with no gene match: 6. In germline, CDR1 is SEHNR, CDR2 FQNEAQ (reference sequence). The CDR3 loop spans 16 amino acids. The CDR3 DNA reads as TGTGCCAGCAGCCCCGGACTAGCGGGGGAAGAAGAGACCCAGTACTTC. This encodes CASSPGLAGEEETQYF. The entire variable domain, with the rest obtained from reference TRBV7-9 and TRBJ2-5, is as follows: DTGVSQNPRHKITKRGQNVTFRCDPISEHNRLYWYRQTLGQGPEFLTYFQNEAQLEKSRLLSDRFSAERPKGSFSTLEIQRTEQGDSAMYLCASSPGLAGEEETQYFGPGTRLLVL.

The V and J genes are TRBV27 and TRBJ2-1, with 7 bases that match TRBD1. V gave up 2 bases and J gave up 10 bases; unmatched junction bases: 11. The CDR3 runs 15 residues. From germline, CDR1 is MNHEY and CDR2 SMNVEV (reference sequence). CDR3 sequence reads: CASSLGSTGVGEQFF. The DNA of the CDR3 is TGTGCCAGCAGTTTAGGTTCCACAGGGGTAGGGGAGCAGTTCTTC.

This chain connects TRBV20-1 to TRBJ1-1; 7 positions agree with TRBD1. There are 14 residues in the CDR3. J gave up 4 bases and V 3 bases, and 8 bases lay outside the gene matches. Germline values: CDR1 DFQATT, CDR2 SNEGSKA (reference sequence). This CDR3 is CSASFQGVGTEAFF. CDR3 nucleotides: TGCAGTGCTAGTTTTCAGGGGGTGGGCACTGAAGCTTTCTTT.

The genes are TRBV25-1 and TRBJ1-3; D remains ambiguous. This CDR3 region has 12 residues. V gave up 7 bases and J gave up 2 bases, with 6 bases separating them. Germline CDR1 and CDR2: MGHDK and SYGVNS. The CDR3 reads CASTDTGNTIYF. The CDR3 nucleotides are TGTGCCAGCACTGACACTGGAAACACCATATATTTT.

This clone has only one observation. CDR3 in amino acids: CASSSDVVGELFF. DNA for the CDR3: TGTGCCAGCAGCAGCGACGTGGTCGGGGAGCTGTTTTTT. This chain connects TRBV7-2 to TRBJ2-2; no clear D. This CDR3 has 13 amino acids. Germline loops: CDR1 SGHTA, CDR2 FQGNSA. V was clipped by 5 bases and J by 7 bases, with 11 bases between them.

This chain connects TRBV5-1 to TRBJ1-4; D remains unclear. Trimming left V 2 bases short and J 8 bases short, with 10 bases between. The CDR3 is 13 residues long. Germline CDR1 reads SGHRS; CDR2 reads YFSETQ. The CDR3 DNA reads as TGCGCCAGCAGCTTAAAATCACGCGAAAAACTGTTTTTT. It encodes CASSLKSREKLFF. Full variable domain (outside the CDR3, taken from reference TRBV5-1 and TRBJ1-4): KAGVTQTPRYLIKTRGQQVTLSCSPISGHRSVSWYQQTPGQGLQFLFEYFSETQRNKGNFPGRFSGRQFSNSRSEMNVSTLELGDSALYLCASSLKSREKLFFGSGTQLSVL.

V is TRBV14 and J is TRBJ1-1, with D tentatively TRBD1 (6 bases). From germline, CDR1 is SGHDN and CDR2 FVKESK. Trimming took 6 bases from V and 5 from J, leaving 19 bases between them. The CDR3 is made up of 15 amino acids. The CDR3 loop reads CASSRIGFRGTEAFF. The CDR3 DNA reads as TGTGCCAGCAGTCGGATAGGATTTAGGGGGACTGAAGCTTTCTTT.

The chain employs TRBV5-1 and TRBJ1-1; possibly TRBD1 for D (5 bases). CDR1 SGHRS and CDR2 YFSETQ come from the germline V gene. The V gene lost 4 bases and the J gene lost 2 bases, with 12 bases spanning the gap. The CDR3 contains 14 residues. This CDR3 reads CASSDQGANTEAFF. Written as DNA, the CDR3 is TGCGCCAGCAGCGACCAGGGTGCCAACACTGAAGCTTTCTTT.

J is TRBJ2-1 and V is TRBV9; no definite D call. The CDR3 runs 15 residues. Germline lookup yields CDR1 SGDLS and CDR2 YYNGEE. V lost 0 bases and J 1 base, leaving 8 bases between the germline ends. The CDR3 loop reads CASSVDLGSYNEQFF. As DNA, the CDR3 is TGTGCCAGCAGCGTAGATCTTGGATCCTACAATGAGCAGTTCTTC.

This chain joins TRBV5-8 and TRBJ2-2; D is unclear. The CDR3 is 15 amino acids. The ends were cut back, 4 bases at V and 7 bases at J, with 17 bases in the middle. Germline values: CDR1 SGHTS, CDR2 YDEGEE. The CDR3 bases are TGTGCCAGCAGCGCCGGGCCCCAGTACAGCGGGGAGCTGTTTTTT. This encodes CASSAGPQYSGELFF.

The rearrangement uses TRBV19 and TRBJ2-7; D not resolved. Trimming shortened V by 5 bases and J by 6 bases, and 14 bases separated the two germline ends. Germline V CDR1 and CDR2: LNHDA, SQIVND (reference sequence). The CDR3 totals 13 residues. The CDR3 loop reads CASSWTTLGEQYF. The CDR3 coding sequence is TGTGCCAGTAGTTGGACCACCCTCGGCGAGCAGTACTTC.

In this sample, this clone is medium-sized. This sequence joins TRBV14 and TRBJ1-5; D gene uncertain. V lost 1 base, J lost 7 bases, and 2 bases lay in between. CDR3 size: 11 residues. Germline V gives CDR1 SGHDN, CDR2 FVKESK. The CDR3 sequence: CASSQGQPQHF. The CDR3 nucleotides are TGTGCCAGCAGCCAAGGGCAGCCCCAGCATTTT.

The chain links TRBV7-8 to TRBJ1-5, with D unresolved. The CDR3 contains 13 residues. Germline CDR1 and CDR2: SGHVS and FQNEAQ. Trimming pared 5 bases from V and 11 bases from J, leaving 16 bases between. The CDR3 loop is CASSLALRMAQHF. The CDR3 DNA reads TGTGCCAGCAGCCTGGCCCTGCGGATGGCCCAGCATTTT.

The chain recombines TRBV6-5 with TRBJ1-1; TRBD1 might be the D (6 bases). The V and J ends lost 8 bases and 1 base respectively, with 17 bases between them. Per the germline V gene, CDR1 is MNHEY and CDR2 is SVGAGI. The CDR3 is 15 residues long. Written as DNA, the CDR3 is TGTGCCAGCTTTACAGGGTCTAGCTGGAACACTGAAGCTTTCTTT. The encoded protein is CASFTGSSWNTEAFF.

The rearrangement links TRBV27 to TRBJ1-4; D is perhaps TRBD1 (6 bases). Trimming cost V 9 bases and J 0 bases, with 32 bases left between them. Germline-derived CDR1 and CDR2 are MNHEY and SMNVEV (reference sequence). This CDR3 spans 21 amino acids. CDR3: CASRPIIGTHASHATNEKLFF. In DNA, the CDR3 is TGTGCCAGTCGCCCGATAATAGGGACACATGCATCACATGCAACTAATGAAAAACTGTTTTTT.

This chain links TRBV3-1 (or the pseudogene TRBV3-2) with TRBJ1-2; tentatively, D is TRBD1 (5 bases). The CDR3 runs to 14 residues. The V and J ends lost 6 bases and 3 bases respectively, with 14 bases between them. Germline-derived CDR1 and CDR2 are LGHDT and YNNKEL (reference sequence). In nucleotides, the CDR3 is TGTGCCAGCAGTCCGACGGCAGGGTACTATGGCTACACCTTC. As protein: CASSPTAGYYGYTF.

The J gene is TRBJ1-1, the V gene TRBV6-6; D perhaps matches TRBD1 (6 bases). Germline CDR1 and CDR2: MNHNY and SVGAGI (reference sequence). The CDR3 runs 11 residues. Trimming pared 7 bases from V and 7 bases from J, leaving 10 bases between. The CDR3 spells CASTRGGEAFF. DNA of the CDR3: TGTGCCAGCACCCGAGGGGGTGAAGCTTTCTTT.

The rearrangement links TRBV12-1 to TRBJ2-7; the DNA was not used to check the table's D call, TRBD1. TRBV12-1 is recorded as a pseudogene. CDR3 length: 12 amino acids. DNA of the CDR3: TGTGCCAGCAGCCCCCTACAGTACGAGCAGTACTTC. It encodes CASSPLQYEQYF.

This rearrangement joins TRBV10-3 to TRBJ2-7; tentatively, D is TRBD1 (5 bases). The CDR3 is 14 residues long. The V end was cut by 2 bases, the J end by 4 bases, with 12 bases between. Germline V gene sequence: CDR1 ENHRY, CDR2 SYGVKD. CDR3 nucleotide sequence: TGTGCCATCAGTGAGACAGGTTCTGGGTACGAGCAGTACTTC. As protein: CAISETGSGYEQYF.

The chain couples TRBV5-1 to TRBJ1-1; 10 bases match TRBD1. Germline assignment: CDR1 SGHRS and CDR2 YFSETQ. There are 18 residues in the CDR3. V dropped 2 bases and J dropped 3; count of bases not matched to a gene: 13. The CDR3 DNA is TGCGCCAGCAGCTTCCGACCGGGACAGGGGTTAGGGTACACTGAAGCTTTCTTT. Its translation: CASSFRPGQGLGYTEAFF.

This sequence joins TRBV4-2 and TRBJ1-5; D gene ambiguous. The germline V gene has CDR1 LGHNA and CDR2 YNFKEQ. This CDR3 has 16 residues. With 0 bases removed from V and 1 base from J, the gap between germline ends came to 10 bases. The CDR3 protein is CASSQDKRVSNQPQHF. In DNA, the CDR3 is TGTGCCAGCAGCCAAGATAAGCGCGTGAGCAATCAGCCCCAGCATTTT.

The chain joins TRBV6-1 to TRBJ2-7; D possibly uses TRBD1 or TRBD2 (5 bases each). Germline CDR1 and CDR2: MNHNS and SASEGT. Trimming took off 6 bases at V and 1 base at J, with 19 bases between the two ends. The CDR3 is made up of 16 amino acids. For the CDR3, the DNA is TGTGCCAGCAGCGAAACCGGGACGGCAAAGTCCTACGAGCAGTACTTC. Translated: CASSETGTAKSYEQYF.